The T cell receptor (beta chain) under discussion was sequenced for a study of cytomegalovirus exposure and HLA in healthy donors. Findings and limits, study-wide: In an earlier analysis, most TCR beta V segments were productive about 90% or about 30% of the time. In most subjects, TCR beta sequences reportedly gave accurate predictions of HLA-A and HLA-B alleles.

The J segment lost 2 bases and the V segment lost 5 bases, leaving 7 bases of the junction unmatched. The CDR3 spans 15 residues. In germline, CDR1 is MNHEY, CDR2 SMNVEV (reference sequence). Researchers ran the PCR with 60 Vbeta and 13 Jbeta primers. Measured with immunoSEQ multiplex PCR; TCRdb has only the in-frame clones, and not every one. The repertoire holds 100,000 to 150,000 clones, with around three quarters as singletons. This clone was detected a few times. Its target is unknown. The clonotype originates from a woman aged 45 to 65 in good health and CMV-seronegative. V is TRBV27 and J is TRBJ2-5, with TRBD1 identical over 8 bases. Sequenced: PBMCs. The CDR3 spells CASSPKTGVQETQYF. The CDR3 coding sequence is TGTGCCAGCAGTCCCAAGACAGGGGTTCAAGAGACCCAGTACTTC.